This entry is about one T cell receptor (beta chain). No antigen is known for it. TCRdb passed the RT-PCR reads through MiXCR, listing each CDR3 protein once. The sample holds more than 700,000 distinct CDR3 sequences, 21% seen once. These data come from a study of response to subunit inactivated influenza vaccine. Study findings and constraints: That few new T cells are recruited by each seasonal influenza vaccination was the authors' suggestion.

The sample here was PBMCs from blood, taken 5 days after vaccination. The sequence derives from a man aged 50-60 years who received an inactivated influenza vaccine.

CDR3 sequence (DNA): TGTGCCAGCAGCGCCTGGGGCGAGCAGTACTTC. Translation gives CASSAWGEQYF. The gene calls are TRBV7-2 and TRBJ2-7, with no clear D. CDR1 and CDR2 from the germline V gene are SGHTA and FQGNSA. There are 11 residues in the CDR3. Deletions cut 5 bases from V and 6 bases from J, with 8 bases between.